This T cell receptor (beta chain) was retrieved from a study of T cell responses to AZD1222 COVID-19 vaccine. Study details: Pooling covered second doses at about 4 or about 12 weeks.

Sequencing used immunoSEQ multiplex PCR; TCRdb keeps in-frame clones, though not all of them. The repertoire consists of 110,000 to 150,000 clones, with 90% to 95% occurring once and the leading ten covering over 7.5%. About this clone: Its cognate antigen is unknown.

Whole-study findings and limits: Spike was spanned by vaccine-associated CD4 TCRs, which were dominant at 160-218 and 743-854. Repertoire sampling was restricted to post-peak T cell response timepoints. Compared with day 0, the breadth and depth of the Spike-specific TCR repertoire rose significantly after two doses of AZD1222.

Germline V gives CDR1 SEHNR, CDR2 FQNEAQ (reference sequence). The V end was cut by 1 base, the J end by 3 bases, with 10 bases between. This CDR3 region has 14 residues. The receptor was isolated from an adult in good health. The sequenced sample was peripheral blood, obtained on day 0 of AZD1222 vaccination. V usage is TRBV7-9 and J usage is TRBJ2-7; perhaps TRBD2 as D (6 bases). The CDR3 sequence is CASSLGLALYEQYF. The CDR3 coding sequence is TGTGCCAGCAGCTTAGGGCTAGCGCTCTACGAGCAGTACTTC.